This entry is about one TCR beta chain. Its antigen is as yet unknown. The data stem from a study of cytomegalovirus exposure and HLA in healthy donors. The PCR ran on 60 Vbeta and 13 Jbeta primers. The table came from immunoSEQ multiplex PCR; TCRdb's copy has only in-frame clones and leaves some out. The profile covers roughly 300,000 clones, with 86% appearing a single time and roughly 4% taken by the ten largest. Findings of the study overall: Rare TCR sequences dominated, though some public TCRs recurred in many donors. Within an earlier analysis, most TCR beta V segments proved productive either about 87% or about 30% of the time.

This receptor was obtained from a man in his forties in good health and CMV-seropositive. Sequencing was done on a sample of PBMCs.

The CDR3 region has the DNA TGTGCCACCCAATATTCATTTACAGGGAGAGCTTTCTTT. Translation gives CATQYSFTGRAFF. The chain is built from TRBV15 and TRBJ1-1; tentative D call: TRBD1 (6 bases). V lost 8 bases and J lost 10, with 20 bases in between. The CDR3 sequence is 13 residues long. CDR1 and CDR2 from the germline V gene are LNHNV and YYDKDF (reference sequence).